These 12 T cell receptor beta chains were sequenced from one sample in a study of Ad26.COV2.S vaccination and SARS-CoV-2 variants. The table came from immunoSEQ multiplex PCR; TCRdb's copy has only in-frame clones and leaves some out. In the table there are around 380,000 clones, about nine tenths of which are singletons. Treatment specified: some 19 received Ad26.COV2.S at low or high dose, single or two shots; 5 received placebo; per-sample allocation not given. Specimen acquisition occurred on day 63 following the initial vaccine or placebo injection. This material consisted of peripheral blood, taken in a trial of Ad26.COV2.S vaccine versus placebo. The receptor set was obtained from a person between 18 and 59 years old who received the Ad26.COV2.S COVID-19 vaccine or a placebo.

This clone was observed a handful of times. The chain combines TRBV5-4 with TRBJ1-2, with D perhaps TRBD1 (6 bases). V shed 4 bases and J shed 8 bases, with 21 bases lying between them. Per the germline V gene, CDR1 is SGHNT and CDR2 is YYREEE (reference sequence). The CDR3 consists of 15 residues. The CDR3 loop is CASSNRDTSLGGYTF. DNA for the CDR3: TGTGCCAGCAGCAACCGGGACACTTCCCTAGGAGGCTACACCTTC.

The genes are TRBV7-9 and TRBJ2-1; 8 bases match TRBD1. Germline V gene sequence: CDR1 SEHNR, CDR2 FQNEAQ (reference sequence). The V gene end was trimmed by 3 bases and the J gene end by 7 bases; junction bases not matched to a gene: 11. There are 16 residues in the CDR3. The CDR3 sequence: CASSFGQGAIGNEQFF. CDR3 coding DNA: TGTGCCAGCAGCTTTGGGCAGGGGGCTATCGGTAATGAGCAGTTCTTC.

This clone has only one observation. The V gene is TRBV11-3, the J gene TRBJ2-6; D is ambiguous. Germline CDR1 and CDR2: SGHNT and YENEEA. Trimming stripped 1 base from V and 0 bases from J, with 10 bases between. This CDR3 is built from 17 residues. Written as DNA, the CDR3 is TGTGCCAGCAGCTTAGTAAGCACCAGCTCTGGGGCCAACGTCCTGACTTTC. Translation gives CASSLVSTSSGANVLTF.

The chain combines TRBV5-1 with TRBJ1-4, with 9 bases that match TRBD1. The V segment lost 0 bases and the J segment 8 bases; nucleotides outside the gene matches: 11. The CDR3 spans 17 residues. Per the germline V gene, CDR1 is SGHRS and CDR2 is YFSETQ. CDR3 nucleotide sequence: TGCGCCAGCAGCTTGGTCGGAGCCTGGACAGGGGAAGAAAAACTGTTTTTT. Protein product: CASSLVGAWTGEEKLFF.

The V gene is TRBV27, the J gene TRBJ1-1; possible D gene TRBD1, 6 bases. Trimming stripped 5 bases from V and 0 bases from J, with 13 bases between. CDR1 is MNHEY and CDR2 is SMNVEV in the germline V gene (reference sequence). This CDR3 contains 15 residues. This CDR3 is CASSQYTGMNTEAFF. As DNA, the CDR3 is TGTGCCAGCAGTCAATACACAGGGATGAACACTGAAGCTTTCTTT.

This rearrangement joins TRBV28 to TRBJ1-2; D is uncertain. CDR1 is MDHEN, CDR2 SYDVKM, per germline. The CDR3 spans 13 residues. V was trimmed by 6 bases and J by 2 bases, leaving 10 bases between them. The CDR3 nucleotides are TGTGCCAGCAGCCCACAGACAAACTATGGCTACACCTTC. This encodes CASSPQTNYGYTF.

The genes are TRBV12-3 or TRBV12-4 and TRBJ2-7, with 7 positions matching TRBD1. The trim removed 3 bases at V and 5 bases at J, leaving 4 bases unmatched. This CDR3 is built from 13 residues. The CDR3 is CASSFPGQHEQYF. The CDR3 DNA sequence: TGTGCCAGCAGTTTCCCGGGACAGCACGAGCAGTACTTC.

The chain has TRBV19 and TRBJ1-2; D might be TRBD1 (5 bases). There are 11 residues in the CDR3. The V gene lost 11 bases and the J gene lost 7 bases, with 14 bases spanning the gap. Germline V CDR1 and CDR2: LNHDA, SQIVND (reference sequence). The CDR3 spells CASWGGSGYTF. CDR3 bases: TGTGCCTCCTGGGGGGGATCTGGCTACACCTTC.

The chain recombines TRBV7-2 with TRBJ2-7, with TRBD1 as a possible D gene (6 bases). Germline CDR1 reads SGHTA; CDR2 reads FQGNSA. The CDR3 has 16 residues. The ends were cut back, 5 bases at V and 1 base at J, with 18 bases in the middle. For the CDR3, the DNA is TGTGCCAGCAGCACAGCGGCCGGGACACATTCCTACGAGCAGTACTTC. Translating gives CASSTAAGTHSYEQYF. The full variable domain, rest sourced from reference TRBV7-2 and TRBJ2-7, is GAGVSQSPSNKVTEKGKDVELRCDPISGHTALYWYRQSLGQGLEFLIYFQGNSAPDKSGLPSDRFSAERTGGSVSTLTIQRTQQEDSAVYLCASSTAAGTHSYEQYFGPGTRLTVT.

J is TRBJ2-3 and V is TRBV7-2, with 9 positions matching TRBD2. This CDR3 region has 16 residues. The germline V gene has CDR1 SGHTA and CDR2 FQGNSA. V lost 0 bases to trimming and J lost 5 bases; unmatched junction nucleotides: 6. The CDR3 protein is CASSLAGGGDVDTQYF. The CDR3 nucleotides read TGTGCCAGCAGCTTAGCCGGCGGGGGGGACGTAGATACGCAGTATTTT.

The chain is built from TRBV7-9 and TRBJ2-1; 7 positions agree with TRBD1. In germline, CDR1 is SEHNR, CDR2 FQNEAQ (reference sequence). The CDR3 extends over 16 amino acids. The V and J ends lost 5 bases and 4 bases, in that order; junction bases with no gene match: 11. The CDR3 DNA sequence: TGTGCCAGCAGCCCCCTAAGGGGGCGTGATTACAATGAGCAGTTCTTC. Its protein is CASSPLRGRDYNEQFF.

The V and J genes are TRBV21-1 and TRBJ2-7; the table's D call, TRBD1, has no DNA check behind it. TRBV21-1 is annotated as a pseudogene. The CDR3 is 15 amino acids. CDR3 sequence reads: CASSKETASSYEQYF. CDR3 sequence (DNA): TGTGCCAGCAGCAAAGAGACAGCCAGCTCCTACGAGCAGTACTTC.